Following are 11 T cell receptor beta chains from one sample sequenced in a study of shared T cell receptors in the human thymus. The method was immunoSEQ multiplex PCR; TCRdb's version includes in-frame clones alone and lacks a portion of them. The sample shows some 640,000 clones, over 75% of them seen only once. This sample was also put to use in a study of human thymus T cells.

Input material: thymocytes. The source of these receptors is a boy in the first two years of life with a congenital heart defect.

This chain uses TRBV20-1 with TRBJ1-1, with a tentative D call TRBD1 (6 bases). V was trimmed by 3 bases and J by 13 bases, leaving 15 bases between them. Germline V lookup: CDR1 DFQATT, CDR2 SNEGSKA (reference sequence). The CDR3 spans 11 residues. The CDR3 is CSARDTGFGFF. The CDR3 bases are TGCAGTGCTAGGGACACAGGGTTCGGTTTCTTT.

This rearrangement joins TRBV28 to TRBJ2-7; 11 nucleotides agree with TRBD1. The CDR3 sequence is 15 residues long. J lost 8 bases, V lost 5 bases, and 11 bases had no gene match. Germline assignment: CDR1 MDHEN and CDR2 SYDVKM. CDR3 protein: CASSPQGQGAFQQYF. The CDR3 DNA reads TGTGCCAGCAGTCCCCAAGGACAGGGGGCATTCCAGCAGTACTTC.

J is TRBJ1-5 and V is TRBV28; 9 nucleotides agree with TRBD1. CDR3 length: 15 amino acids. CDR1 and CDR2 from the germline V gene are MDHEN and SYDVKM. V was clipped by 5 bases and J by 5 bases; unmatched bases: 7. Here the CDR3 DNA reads TGTGCCAGCAGTCCCGGGACAGGGATTCATCAGCCCCAGCATTTT. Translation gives CASSPGTGIHQPQHF.

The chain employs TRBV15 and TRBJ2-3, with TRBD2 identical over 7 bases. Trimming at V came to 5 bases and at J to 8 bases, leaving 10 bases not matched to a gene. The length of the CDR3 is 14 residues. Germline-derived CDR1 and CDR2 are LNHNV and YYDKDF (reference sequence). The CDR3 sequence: CATSRGAGLSTQYF. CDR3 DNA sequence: TGTGCCACCAGCCGCGGAGCGGGGTTAAGTACGCAGTATTTT. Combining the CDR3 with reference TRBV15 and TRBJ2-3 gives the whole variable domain DAMVIQNPRYQVTQFGKPVTLSCSQTLNHNVMYWYQQKSSQAPKLLFHYYDKDFNNEADTPDNFQSRRPNTSFCFLDIRSPGLGDTAMYLCATSRGAGLSTQYFGPGTRLTVL.

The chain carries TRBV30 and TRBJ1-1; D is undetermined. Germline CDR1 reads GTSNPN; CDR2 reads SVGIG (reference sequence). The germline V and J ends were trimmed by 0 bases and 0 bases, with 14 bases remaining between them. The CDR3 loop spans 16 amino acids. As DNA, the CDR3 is TGTGCCTGGAGTGTACGCCCCGGAGTATTGAACACTGAAGCTTTCTTT. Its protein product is CAWSVRPGVLNTEAFF.

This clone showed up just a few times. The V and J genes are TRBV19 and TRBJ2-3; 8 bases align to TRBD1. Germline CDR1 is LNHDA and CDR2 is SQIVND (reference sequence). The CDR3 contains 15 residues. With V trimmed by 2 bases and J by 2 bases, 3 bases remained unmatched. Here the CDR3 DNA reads TGTGCCAGTAGTATAAGCAGGGGGCACACAGATACGCAGTATTTT. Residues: CASSISRGHTDTQYF.

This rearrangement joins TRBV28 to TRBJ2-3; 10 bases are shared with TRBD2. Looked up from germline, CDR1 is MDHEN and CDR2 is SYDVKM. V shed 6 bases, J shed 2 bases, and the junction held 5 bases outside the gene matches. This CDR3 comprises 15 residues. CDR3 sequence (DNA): TGTGCCAGCAGGGAAGGACTAGCGGACACAGATACGCAGTATTTT. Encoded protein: CASREGLADTDTQYF.

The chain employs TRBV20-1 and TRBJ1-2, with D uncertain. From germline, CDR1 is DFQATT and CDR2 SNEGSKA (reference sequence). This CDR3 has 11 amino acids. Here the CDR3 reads CSLLIGYGYTF. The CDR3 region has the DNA TGCAGCCTGTTAATCGGGTATGGCTACACCTTC.

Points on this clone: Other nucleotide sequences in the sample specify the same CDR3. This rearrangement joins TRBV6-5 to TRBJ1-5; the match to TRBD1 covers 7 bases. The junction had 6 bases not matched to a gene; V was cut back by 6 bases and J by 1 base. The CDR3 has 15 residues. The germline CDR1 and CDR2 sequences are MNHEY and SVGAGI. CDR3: CASRPRQGSNQPQHF. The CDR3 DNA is TGTGCCAGCAGGCCCCGACAGGGAAGCAATCAGCCCCAGCATTTT.

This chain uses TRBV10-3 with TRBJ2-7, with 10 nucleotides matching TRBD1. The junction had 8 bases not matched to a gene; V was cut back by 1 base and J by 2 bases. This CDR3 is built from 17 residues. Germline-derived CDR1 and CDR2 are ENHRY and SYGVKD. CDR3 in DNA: TGTGCCATCAGTGAGTGTATCCGGGACAGGGGCCCCTACGAGCAGTACTTC. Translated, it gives CAISECIRDRGPYEQYF.

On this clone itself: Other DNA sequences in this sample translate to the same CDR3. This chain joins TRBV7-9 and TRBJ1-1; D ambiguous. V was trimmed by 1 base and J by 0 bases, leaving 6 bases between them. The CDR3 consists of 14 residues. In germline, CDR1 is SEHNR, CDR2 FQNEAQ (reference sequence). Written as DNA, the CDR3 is TGTGCCAGCAGCTTAGGCGGGTTGAACACTGAAGCTTTCTTT. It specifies CASSLGGLNTEAFF.